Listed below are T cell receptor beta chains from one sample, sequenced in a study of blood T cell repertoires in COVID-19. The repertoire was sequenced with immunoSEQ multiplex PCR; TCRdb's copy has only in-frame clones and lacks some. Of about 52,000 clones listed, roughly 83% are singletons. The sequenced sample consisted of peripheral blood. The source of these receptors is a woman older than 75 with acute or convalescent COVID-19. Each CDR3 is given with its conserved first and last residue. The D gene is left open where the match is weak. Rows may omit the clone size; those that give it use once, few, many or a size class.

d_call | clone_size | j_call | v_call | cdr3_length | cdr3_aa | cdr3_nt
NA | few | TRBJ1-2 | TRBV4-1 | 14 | CASSQEELIYGYTF | TGCGCCAGCAGCCAAGAAGAACTCATCTATGGCTACACCTTC
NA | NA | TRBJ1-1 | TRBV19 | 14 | CAITTGTKNTEAFF | TGTGCCATCACCACCGGGACAAAGAACACTGAAGCTTTCTTT
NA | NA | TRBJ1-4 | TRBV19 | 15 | CASSSQTRTNEKLFF | TGTGCCAGTAGTTCACAGACCCGAACTAATGAAAAACTGTTTTTT
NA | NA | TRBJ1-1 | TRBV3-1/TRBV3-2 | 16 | CASSQDKTGRGTEAFF | TGTGCCAGCAGCCAAGATAAAACAGGGAGAGGTACTGAAGCTTTCTTT
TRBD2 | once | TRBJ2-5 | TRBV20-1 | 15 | CSASPRLAGQETQYF | TGCAGTGCTAGTCCGAGACTAGCGGGACAAGAGACCCAGTACTTC
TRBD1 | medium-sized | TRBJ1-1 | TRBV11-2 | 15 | CASSPDRGGITEAFF | TGTGCCAGCAGCCCAGACAGGGGGGGAATAACTGAAGCTTTCTTT
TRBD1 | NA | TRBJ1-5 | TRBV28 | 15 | CASIPGGQNNQPQHF | TGTGCCAGCATCCCCGGGGGACAGAACAATCAGCCCCAGCATTTT
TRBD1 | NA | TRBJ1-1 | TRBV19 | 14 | CASSPDRANTEAFF | TGTGCCAGTAGCCCGGACAGGGCGAACACTGAAGCTTTCTTT
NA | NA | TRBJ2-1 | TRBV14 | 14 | CASSDQGSYNEQFF | TGTGCCAGCAGCGATCAGGGATCCTACAATGAGCAGTTCTTC
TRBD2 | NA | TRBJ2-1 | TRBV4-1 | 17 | CASSQGTSFSSYNEQFF | TGCGCCAGCAGCCAAGGGACTAGCTTTAGCTCCTACAATGAGCAGTTCTTC